This T cell receptor (beta chain) stems from a study of early T cells in non-severe SARS-CoV-2 infection. Study as a whole: Whole-blood bulk RNA, unsorted, was sequenced, and chains were unpaired.

As concerns this clonotype: Antigen specificity is unknown.

Whole-study findings and limits: Missing private and CD4 specificities, VDJdb matching favored anti-spike CD8 responses.

Attachment of unique molecular identifiers was made to individual cDNA molecules. TCRdb reanalysed the 5' RACE reads using MiXCR and keeps one entry per CDR3 protein. This sample has just under 45,000 distinct CDR3 sequences, with 11% found just once. This CDR3 region has 13 residues. Germline CDR1 reads LGHNA; CDR2 reads YNFKEQ. With 4 bases removed from V and 7 bases from J, the gap between germline ends came to 10 bases. Sequencing was done on a sample of whole blood. This sequence joins TRBV4-2 and TRBJ1-4; TRBD1 is a possible D gene (6 bases). This clonotype originated in an adult who was a healthcare worker with PCR-confirmed SARS-CoV-2 infection or an uninfected control (not recorded which). DNA for the CDR3: TGTGCCAGCAGCCCCCGCAGGGGTGAAAAACTGTTTTTT. This encodes CASSPRRGEKLFF.